Detailed here is one T cell receptor beta chain. The data are from a study of memory CD4+ T cells and cytomegalovirus serostatus. Assay used: immunoSEQ multiplex PCR; TCRdb lists only in-frame clones, some missing. In the table there are about 50,000 clones, roughly 78% of which are singletons. The sort gate was single viable CD3+CD4+CD8-CD45RO+ cells for memory CD4+ T cells. CMV serostatus came from serum IgG against pp150, pp28, p38, p52. This sequence was found in an adult in good health and CMV-seronegative. Sequencing was done on a sample of memory CD4+ T cells from blood.

CDR3 residues: CASSERLAGADRRNEQFF. CDR3 sequence (DNA): TGCGCCAGCAGTGAACGCCTAGCGGGGGCTGATCGACGCAATGAGCAGTTCTTC. The V and J genes are TRBV10-2 and TRBJ2-1; 10 bases map to TRBD2. There are 18 residues in the CDR3. With V trimmed by 3 bases and J by 6 bases, 14 bases remained unmatched. CDR1 and CDR2 (germline): WSHSY, SAAADI.